These 27 T cell receptor beta chains came from one sample sequenced in a study of patients and donors after allogeneic stem cell transplantation. Each CDR3 protein gets one entry after TCRdb re-called the RT-PCR reads with MiXCR. This table has about 110,000 distinct CDR3 sequences, 35% to 45% appearing once. Sample: blood, either unsorted or a sorted T cell fraction (not recorded which). The receptors derive from a human donor who was either an allogeneic HSCT recipient or a stem cell or donor lymphocyte infusion donor (not recorded which). It is not recorded whose cells these are; they may come from a transplant donor.

There are a few counts of this clonotype. The chain links TRBV28 to TRBJ2-7; no definite D call. The germline V gene has CDR1 MDHEN and CDR2 SYDVKM. This CDR3 region has 13 residues. Trimming stripped 5 bases from V and 4 bases from J, with 12 bases between. CDR3 in DNA: TGTGCCAGCAGTCCGAATACAGCTTACGAGCAGTACTTC. Residues: CASSPNTAYEQYF.

The chain carries TRBV3-1 and TRBJ2-1; 10 bases map to TRBD1. The CDR3 has 16 residues. Germline CDR1 and CDR2: LGHDT and YNNKEL (reference sequence). With V trimmed by 0 bases and J by 6 bases, 5 bases remained unmatched. This CDR3 reads CASSQDATGGFNEQFF. For the CDR3, the DNA is TGTGCCAGCAGCCAAGATGCGACAGGGGGCTTCAATGAGCAGTTCTTC.

The chain combines TRBV29-1 with TRBJ2-3, with unresolved D. The V end lost 3 bases, the J end lost 3 bases, and 4 bases lay between the germline ends. The CDR3 runs 11 residues. Per the germline V gene, CDR1 is SQVTM and CDR2 is ANQGSEA. CDR3 DNA sequence: TGCAGCGTTGAGATAACAGATACGCAGTATTTT. Protein product: CSVEITDTQYF.

DNA of the CDR3: TGCGCCAGCAGCTTGGAAGACAGCTACAATGAGCAGTTCTTC. Its translation: CASSLEDSYNEQFF. V gene TRBV5-1 combines with J gene TRBJ2-1, with D possibly being TRBD1 (5 bases). Looked up from germline, CDR1 is SGHRS and CDR2 is YFSETQ. CDR3 length: 14 residues. V dropped 0 bases and J dropped 3 bases, with 7 bases sitting between them. The full variable domain, rest sourced from reference TRBV5-1 and TRBJ2-1, is KAGVTQTPRYLIKTRGQQVTLSCSPISGHRSVSWYQQTPGQGLQFLFEYFSETQRNKGNFPGRFSGRQFSNSRSEMNVSTLELGDSALYLCASSLEDSYNEQFFGPGTRLTVL.

This clonotype was observed a few times. V is TRBV28 and J is TRBJ2-3; weak D call: TRBD1 (7 bases). The V gene's germline CDR1 is MDHEN and CDR2 SYDVKM. CDR3 length: 17 amino acids. The V gene lost 4 bases and the J gene lost 8 bases, with 25 bases spanning the gap. The CDR3 region is CASSSFPGLPGGGTQYF. The CDR3, as DNA: TGTGCCAGCAGTTCCTTCCCGGGACTGCCAGGGGGTGGTACGCAGTATTTT.

With regard to this clonotype: Here the CDR3 omits its conserved ending phenylalanine or tryptophan, so a read error is the likely source. The chain has TRBV20-1 and TRBJ2-3; a possible D gene is TRBD2 (6 bases). The CDR3 sequence is 14 residues long. Trimming left V 5 bases short and J 1 base short, with 13 bases between. CDR1 DFQATT and CDR2 SNEGSKA come from the germline V gene (reference sequence). Here the CDR3 reads CSAGDSPGTDTQYL. Here the CDR3 DNA reads TGCAGTGCTGGGGACTCTCCGGGCACAGATACGCAGTATTTG.

This clonotype was observed a few times. The genes are TRBV6-1 and TRBJ1-5; TRBD1 is a possible D gene (5 bases). From germline, CDR1 is MNHNS and CDR2 SASEGT. V was cut by 6 bases and J by 1 base, with 13 bases left in between. The CDR3 has 15 residues. CDR3 in DNA: TGTGCCAGCAGAATGCAGGGAGCCAGCAATCAGCCCCAGCATTTT. It codes for CASRMQGASNQPQHF.

The rearrangement joins TRBV29-1 to TRBJ2-3; 7 nucleotides agree with TRBD2. From germline, CDR1 is SQVTM and CDR2 ANQGSEA. Losses at the gene ends were 6 bases for V and 2 bases for J; bases not matched to a gene: 5. CDR3 length: 13 residues. CDR3 sequence: CSVRGLFTDTQYF. The CDR3 bases are TGCAGCGTCCGGGGACTATTCACAGATACGCAGTATTTT.

This clonotype appeared a single time. The chain employs TRBV24-1 and TRBJ2-3; no firm D call. Germline CDR1 is KGHDR and CDR2 is SFDVKD. This CDR3 has 15 residues. The V end was cut by 3 bases, the J end by 2 bases, with 11 bases between. The CDR3 DNA sequence: TGTGCCACCAGTGATACCCACACCCTCACAGATACGCAGTATTTT. Translation: CATSDTHTLTDTQYF.

This clonotype was seen a few times. V and J are TRBV7-9 and TRBJ2-7; 9 bases match TRBD2. The J segment lost 2 bases and the V segment lost 5 bases, leaving 13 bases of the junction unmatched. The CDR3 is 17 residues long. Germline CDR1 and CDR2: SEHNR and FQNEAQ (reference sequence). This CDR3 is CASSHLSFSGRAYEQYF. The DNA for the CDR3 is TGTGCCAGCAGCCACCTCTCCTTTAGCGGGAGAGCCTACGAGCAGTACTTC.

The rearrangement uses TRBV6-2 or TRBV6-3 and TRBJ2-1; 7 nucleotides align to TRBD1. V lost 4 bases, J lost 9 bases, and 18 bases stayed unmatched. The CDR3 sequence is 17 residues long. CDR1 is MNHEY, CDR2 SVGEGT, per germline. In DNA, the CDR3 is TGTGCCAGCAGTTTTTATCCTTGGACAGGCCCAACAAGTGAGCAGTTCTTC. This translates into CASSFYPWTGPTSEQFF.

This clonotype was recorded a few times. The chain recombines TRBV21-1 with TRBJ1-1; whether TRBD1, the table's D call, matches the DNA was not checked. TRBV21-1 is a pseudogene locus. There are 14 residues in the CDR3. CDR3: CATHRDRVRTEAFF. The CDR3 nucleotides are TGTGCCACCCACCGGGACAGGGTTCGAACTGAAGCTTTCTTT.

The table lists this clonotype with a count of one. The rearrangement joins TRBV10-3 to TRBJ2-4; 7 bases match TRBD1. This CDR3 has 12 residues. The V segment lost 6 bases and the J segment 7 bases; nucleotides outside the gene matches: 3. Germline V gene data show CDR1 as ENHRY and CDR2 as SYGVKD. DNA for the CDR3: TGTGCCATCAGCCTACAGGGGAACATTCAGTACTTC. This translates into CAISLQGNIQYF.

A few counts support this clonotype. The J gene is TRBJ2-1, the V gene TRBV21-1; the table's D call of TRBD1 was not tested on the DNA. TRBV21-1 is described as a pseudogene. The CDR3 runs 15 residues. The CDR3 DNA is TGTGCCAGCAGCAAAGCTCGGACAGCATACAATGAGCAGTTCTTC. As protein: CASSKARTAYNEQFF.

This clonotype was observed a handful of times. V usage is TRBV20-1 and J usage is TRBJ2-6; D is undetermined. The germline gives CDR1 DFQATT, CDR2 SNEGSKA (reference sequence). The V and J ends lost 3 bases and 4 bases respectively, with 7 bases between them. This CDR3 is 13 amino acids long. The CDR3 protein is CSASESGANVLTF. Written as DNA, the CDR3 is TGCAGTGCTAGCGAGTCAGGGGCCAACGTCCTGACTTTC.

J is TRBJ1-2 and V is TRBV27; weak D call: TRBD1 (6 bases). CDR1 and CDR2 from the germline V gene are MNHEY and SMNVEV (reference sequence). The CDR3 loop spans 15 amino acids. With 5 bases removed from V and 2 bases from J, the gap between germline ends came to 15 bases. CDR3 sequence: CASSAWGAGNYGYTF. For the CDR3, the DNA is TGTGCCAGCAGTGCGTGGGGGGCAGGGAACTATGGCTACACCTTC.

The rearrangement links TRBV7-8 to TRBJ1-5; 7 nucleotides align to TRBD1. Germline V lookup: CDR1 SGHVS, CDR2 FQNEAQ. This CDR3 spans 15 amino acids. The V and J ends lost 5 bases and 5 bases, in that order; junction bases with no gene match: 9. This CDR3 is CASSGRQGRDQPQHF. The CDR3 DNA is TGTGCCAGCAGCGGCCGACAGGGAAGGGATCAGCCCCAGCATTTT.

This clonotype has only a few counts. The rearrangement joins TRBV7-9 to TRBJ1-2, with 9 bases identical to TRBD1. The CDR3 runs 16 residues. V shed 2 bases and J 5 bases; nucleotides not matched to a gene: 9. Germline V CDR1 and CDR2: SEHNR, FQNEAQ (reference sequence). Here the CDR3 reads CASSLRSSGQGYGYTF. CDR3 bases: TGTGCCAGCAGCTTAAGATCGTCGGGACAGGGTTATGGCTACACCTTC.

This clonotype was seen a handful of times. The CDR3, as DNA: TGTGCCAGCAGCTCCCAGGGGTTTAATGAGCAGTTCTTC. This encodes CASSSQGFNEQFF. This chain uses TRBV7-9 with TRBJ2-1; the D gene is possibly TRBD1 (6 bases). V was clipped by 4 bases and J by 7 bases, with 11 bases between them. Germline-derived CDR1 and CDR2 are SEHNR and FQNEAQ (reference sequence). This CDR3 is 13 amino acids long.

The table lists this clonotype with a few counts. V usage is TRBV3-1 and J usage is TRBJ2-7; the D is unclear. Germline CDR1 LGHDT, CDR2 YNNKEL (reference sequence). With 4 bases removed from V and 3 bases from J, the gap between germline ends came to 16 bases. The CDR3 contains 15 residues. The CDR3 loop reads CASSPRTRLGYEQYF. CDR3 nucleotides: TGTGCCAGCAGCCCCAGAACCCGACTTGGCTACGAGCAGTACTTC.

CDR3 loop: CASSVEAGQETQYF. The DNA for the CDR3 is TGTGCCAGCAGCGTAGAGGCAGGTCAGGAGACCCAGTACTTC. The chain carries TRBV9 and TRBJ2-5; no firm D call. V gave up 0 bases and J gave up 5 bases, with 11 bases separating them. The CDR3 extends over 14 amino acids. CDR1 and CDR2 from the germline V gene are SGDLS and YYNGEE. Using reference TRBV9 and TRBJ2-5 for the parts outside the CDR3, the full variable domain is DSGVTQTPKHLITATGQRVTLRCSPRSGDLSVYWYQQSLDQGLQFLIQYYNGEERAKGNILERFSAQQFPDLHSELNLSSLELGDSALYFCASSVEAGQETQYFGPGTRLLVL.

The CDR3 nucleotides read TGCAGTGCTAGACAGGGTGCGAGCAATCAGCCCCAGCATTTT. It encodes CSARQGASNQPQHF. The V gene is TRBV20-1, the J gene TRBJ1-5, with D possibly matching TRBD1 (5 bases). CDR1 is DFQATT and CDR2 is SNEGSKA in the germline V gene (reference sequence). The CDR3 runs to 14 residues. Trimming took off 2 bases at V and 1 base at J, with 9 bases between the two ends.

The chain has TRBV9 and TRBJ2-5; a weak D match, TRBD2 (6 bases). CDR1 and CDR2 from the germline V gene are SGDLS and YYNGEE. V dropped 4 bases and J dropped 1 base, with 23 bases sitting between them. The CDR3 consists of 18 residues. The CDR3 region has the DNA TGTGCCAGCAGCCCAGGTTGGGGCAGGGTTAGCGGCCAAGAGACCCAGTACTTC. Protein product: CASSPGWGRVSGQETQYF.

This clonotype was seen more than once but under ten times. This rearrangement joins TRBV7-9 to TRBJ1-6, with D uncertain. From germline, CDR1 is SEHNR and CDR2 FQNEAQ (reference sequence). The length of the CDR3 is 18 residues. Trimming cost V 0 bases and J 3 bases, with 15 bases left between them. DNA of the CDR3: TGTGCCAGCAGCTTAGCGCTTATAGCACAGAACTATAATTCACCCCTCCACTTT. It codes for CASSLALIAQNYNSPLHF.

This clonotype occurred many times. This chain uses TRBV10-3 with TRBJ1-3; no reliable D call. Germline CDR1 reads ENHRY; CDR2 reads SYGVKD. V lost 5 bases, J lost 4 bases, and 9 bases lay in between. CDR3 size: 13 residues. CDR3 residues: CAISSYPGNTIYF. The CDR3 DNA reads TGTGCCATCAGTTCCTATCCAGGAAACACCATATATTTT.

This clonotype was found a few times. V gene TRBV4-2 combines with J gene TRBJ2-5; 10 nucleotides match TRBD1. Germline-derived CDR1 and CDR2 are LGHNA and YNFKEQ. The trim removed 3 bases at V and 7 bases at J, leaving 5 bases unmatched. This CDR3 has 14 amino acids. CDR3 nucleotides: TGTGCCAGCAGCCAGACAGGGGGCGTTCGGACCCAGTACTTC. Protein product: CASSQTGGVRTQYF.

Only a few counts were recorded for this clonotype. J is TRBJ2-1 and V is TRBV7-9, with 8 positions matching TRBD2. Trimming cost V 5 bases and J 2 bases; bases outside gene matches: 2. Per germline, CDR1 SEHNR and CDR2 FQNEAQ (reference sequence). This CDR3 contains 14 residues. The CDR3 DNA sequence: TGTGCCAGCAGCGGCGGGAGGCCCTACAATGAGCAGTTCTTC. This gives the protein CASSGGRPYNEQFF.